This is a list of T cell receptor beta chains from one sample in a study of PD-L1 blockade in urothelial cancer. Sequencing used immunoSEQ multiplex PCR; TCRdb keeps in-frame clones, though not all of them. The sample consists of about 76,000 clones, approximately 90% of them appearing once. Material: PBMCs, obtained around atezolizumab (anti-PD-L1) treatment. The receptors derive from a woman older than 75 with urothelial cancer. Each CDR3 is given with its conserved first and last residue. The order of the fields is J gene, V gene, CDR3 protein.

J: TRBJ2-1; V: TRBV5-6; CDR3: CASRVAGGALGDNEQFF
J: TRBJ1-1; V: TRBV19; CDR3: CASSNGVNTEAFF
J: TRBJ1-1; V: TRBV28; CDR3: CASSLRAGYTEAFF
J: TRBJ1-5; V: TRBV7-6; CDR3: CASSPRTENQPQHF
J: TRBJ2-7; V: TRBV28; CDR3: CASSFPGTGYEQYF
J: TRBJ2-1; V: TRBV5-4; CDR3: CASSLGTRDNEQFF
J: TRBJ1-4; V: TRBV28; CDR3: CAGGQAGAANEKLFF
J: TRBJ1-4; V: TRBV7-6; CDR3: CASSLGQELEKLFF
J: TRBJ2-3; V: TRBV6-1; CDR3: CASSGLAGGADTQYF
J: TRBJ2-3; V: TRBV5-1; CDR3: CASSLRTGGADTQYF
J: TRBJ1-1; V: TRBV6-6; CDR3: CASNRQGGTEAFF
J: TRBJ2-1; V: TRBV28; CDR3: CASSPPLLRVEQFF
J: TRBJ2-1; V: TRBV7-9; CDR3: CASSSGIEQFF
J: TRBJ2-1; V: TRBV10-2; CDR3: CASSSTSGYNEQFF
J: TRBJ2-7; V: TRBV28; CDR3: CASGGKQYF
J: TRBJ2-5; V: TRBV7-9; CDR3: CASSKWVAGEETQYF
J: TRBJ1-1; V: TRBV20-1; CDR3: CSAAEFEAFF
J: TRBJ1-1; V: TRBV5-4; CDR3: CASSLGGRAGTEAFF
J: TRBJ1-5; V: TRBV28; CDR3: CASSSDRGNQPQHF
J: TRBJ2-6; V: TRBV2; CDR3: CASSVTGVAGANVLTF
J: TRBJ1-1; V: TRBV7-9; CDR3: CASSQPGGTEAFF
J: TRBJ2-3; V: TRBV28; CDR3: CASLGGSTDTQYF
J: TRBJ2-1; V: TRBV10-1; CDR3: CASSVREGLSEQFF
J: TRBJ2-1; V: TRBV10-3; CDR3: CATDSGSRDNEQFF
J: TRBJ1-1; V: TRBV27; CDR3: CASSFNEDLNTEAFF
J: TRBJ1-3; V: TRBV19; CDR3: CASSPGTGGNTIYF
J: TRBJ1-2; V: TRBV27; CDR3: CASSPLPSRDYGYTF
J: TRBJ2-2; V: TRBV9; CDR3: CASSVAAGAGAGELFF
J: TRBJ1-1; V: TRBV14; CDR3: CASSQRGANTEAFF
J: TRBJ1-1; V: TRBV2; CDR3: CASAGDMNTEAFF
J: TRBJ2-5; V: TRBV19; CDR3: CASSREGSETQYF
J: TRBJ1-4; V: TRBV5-1; CDR3: CASSSQGGNEKLFF
J: TRBJ1-1; V: TRBV7-9; CDR3: CASIRRGIMNTEAFF
J: TRBJ1-1; V: TRBV5-1; CDR3: CASSLAGTANTEAFF
J: TRBJ2-7; V: TRBV19; CDR3: CASSIASQGTYEQYF
J: TRBJ1-2; V: TRBV11-2; CDR3: CASSPRPGGDGGYTF
J: TRBJ1-2; V: TRBV7-6; CDR3: CASSEGYGYTF
J: TRBJ1-5; V: TRBV7-9; CDR3: CASSPNTDQPQHF
J: TRBJ1-1; V: TRBV2; CDR3: CASSDGRLNTEAFF
J: TRBJ2-1; V: TRBV9; CDR3: CASSVGGPWDEQFF
J: TRBJ1-5; V: TRBV30; CDR3: CAWSVQDQPQHF
J: TRBJ2-1; V: TRBV27; CDR3: CASSFSGTVLYNEQFF
J: TRBJ1-4; V: TRBV28; CDR3: CASSSRRDSLYEKLFF
J: TRBJ2-3; V: TRBV28; CDR3: CASSSRWPSGGFTDTQYF
J: TRBJ2-3; V: TRBV9; CDR3: CASSPQSGGWDTQYF
J: TRBJ2-1; V: TRBV28; CDR3: CASSLHTGTSGRIEQFF
J: TRBJ2-1; V: TRBV28; CDR3: CASSSGQGADEQFF
J: TRBJ2-1; V: TRBV5-6; CDR3: CASSFLGGRGSYNEQFF
J: TRBJ1-5; V: TRBV15; CDR3: CATSRDVSVREQGPWRPQHF
J: TRBJ2-3; V: TRBV7-2; CDR3: CASSLVVTDTQYF